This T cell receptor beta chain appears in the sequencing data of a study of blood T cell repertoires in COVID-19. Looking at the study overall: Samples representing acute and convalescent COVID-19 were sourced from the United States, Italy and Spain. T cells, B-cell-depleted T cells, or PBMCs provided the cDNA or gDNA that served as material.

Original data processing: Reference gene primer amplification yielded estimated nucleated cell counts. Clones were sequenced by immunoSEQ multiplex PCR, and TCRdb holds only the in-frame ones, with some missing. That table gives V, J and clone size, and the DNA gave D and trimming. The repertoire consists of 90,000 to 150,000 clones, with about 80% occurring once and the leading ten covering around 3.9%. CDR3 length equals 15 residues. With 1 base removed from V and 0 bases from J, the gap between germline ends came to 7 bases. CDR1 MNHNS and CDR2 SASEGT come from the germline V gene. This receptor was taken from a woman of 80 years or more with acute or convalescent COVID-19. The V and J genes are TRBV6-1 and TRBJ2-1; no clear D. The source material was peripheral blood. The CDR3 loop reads CASSEEANSYNEQFF. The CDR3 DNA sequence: TGTGCCAGCAGTGAAGAAGCGAACTCCTACAATGAGCAGTTCTTC.